These 24 T cell receptor beta chains were sequenced from one sample in a study of blood T cells in healthy people across ages. Through a sample-barcoded 5' primer and a J-beta primer mix, a second PCR was run for roughly 7 to 11 cycles. TCRdb re-called the 5' RACE reads through MiXCR, storing one row per CDR3 protein. The sample holds about 780,000 distinct CDR3 sequences, less than 80% seen once. The source material was blood. The receptors were gathered from a young man in good health.

The V and J genes are TRBV7-9 and TRBJ1-2; D perhaps matches TRBD1 (6 bases). Trimming removed 0 bases at V and 4 bases at J, with 15 bases between. CDR3 length: 16 amino acids. Per germline, CDR1 SEHNR and CDR2 FQNEAQ (reference sequence). Here the CDR3 DNA reads TGTGCCAGCAGCTTAGCAGGGGGGATCCCGGCCTATGGCTACACCTTC. It translates to CASSLAGGIPAYGYTF.

The V gene is TRBV6-5, the J gene TRBJ1-2; D call uncertain. Germline V gene sequence: CDR1 MNHEY, CDR2 SVGAGI. The CDR3 length is 17 residues. Trimming shortened V by 0 bases and J by 1 base, and 15 bases separated the two germline ends. The CDR3 sequence: CASSYSRAAASNYGYTF. The CDR3 nucleotides read TGTGCCAGCAGTTACTCGAGGGCGGCAGCCAGTAACTATGGCTACACCTTC.

This clonotype has more than one count but fewer than ten. This chain uses TRBV27 with TRBJ2-3; possibly TRBD1 or TRBD2 for D (5 bases each). V was shortened by 5 bases and J by 4 bases, with 22 bases between the two germline ends. The CDR3 consists of 17 residues. Germline CDR1 MNHEY, CDR2 SMNVEV (reference sequence). CDR3 amino acids: CASSEQAGRSFADTQYF. In nucleotides, the CDR3 is TGTGCCAGCAGTGAACAGGCGGGCAGGAGCTTTGCAGATACGCAGTATTTT.

V is TRBV10-3 and J is TRBJ2-3; 7 bases align to TRBD2. After removal of 10 bases from V and 4 bases from J, the junction contained 11 bases not matched to a gene. The CDR3 covers 14 residues. Germline V gene sequence: CDR1 ENHRY, CDR2 SYGVKD. The CDR3 DNA sequence: TGTGCCACCCTGAAGCGGGGTGAATCAGATACGCAGTATTTT. Protein: CATLKRGESDTQYF.

This clonotype was picked up one time. CDR3 residues: CASSLATGYTYEQYF. In DNA, the CDR3 is TGCGCCAGCAGCTTGGCCACCGGGTACACCTACGAGCAGTACTTC. V gene TRBV5-1 combines with J gene TRBJ2-1; D call uncertain. The DNA end is more similar to TRBJ2-7, so the J call may be wrong. This CDR3 region has 15 residues. From germline, CDR1 is SGHRS and CDR2 YFSETQ.

This chain connects TRBV11-1 to TRBJ1-4; TRBD1 might be the D (5 bases). The CDR3 has 16 amino acids. CDR1 SGHAT and CDR2 FQDESV come from the germline V gene (reference sequence). The V end was cut by 1 base, the J end by 7 bases, with 16 bases between. The CDR3 sequence: CASSLEGRPRGEKLFF. CDR3 in DNA: TGTGCCAGCAGCTTAGAGGGGAGGCCACGGGGTGAAAAACTGTTTTTT. Using reference TRBV11-1 and TRBJ1-4 for the parts outside the CDR3, the full variable domain is EAEVAQSPRYKITEKSQAVAFWCDPISGHATLYWYRQILGQGPELLVQFQDESVVDDSQLPKDRFSAERLKGVDSTLKIQPAELGDSAMYLCASSLEGRPRGEKLFFGSGTQLSVL.

The V and J genes are TRBV7-2 and TRBJ2-1, with 7 bases aligning to TRBD2. Unmatched junction bases numbered 7, after V lost 2 bases and J lost 3 bases. Germline-derived CDR1 and CDR2 are SGHTA and FQGNSA. The CDR3 length is 16 residues. CDR3 sequence reads: CASSLWTSGFYNEQFF. DNA for the CDR3: TGTGCCAGCAGCTTATGGACTAGTGGTTTCTACAATGAGCAGTTCTTC.

This sequence joins TRBV7-9 and TRBJ2-5; 8 nucleotides align to TRBD1. With 6 bases clipped from V and 5 bases from J, the junction kept 8 bases outside the gene matches. CDR1 and CDR2 (germline): SEHNR, FQNEAQ (reference sequence). CDR3 length: 14 residues. DNA of the CDR3: TGTGCCAGCAGATCTGACAGGGGTGGGGAGACCCAGTACTTC. Protein: CASRSDRGGETQYF.

The V call is TRBV3-1, the J call TRBJ2-1, with unresolved D. Deletions cut 1 base from V and 0 bases from J, with 10 bases between. Germline V gene data show CDR1 as LGHDT and CDR2 as YNNKEL (reference sequence). This CDR3 region has 16 residues. The DNA of the CDR3 is TGTGCCAGCAGCCAAGTCCGTACCCGCTCCTACAATGAGCAGTTCTTC. This gives the protein CASSQVRTRSYNEQFF.

The gene calls are TRBV27 and TRBJ1-1, with D perhaps matching TRBD1 (5 bases). The germline V gene has CDR1 MNHEY and CDR2 SMNVEV (reference sequence). V was shortened by 7 bases and J by 11 bases, with 17 bases between the two germline ends. CDR3 size: 12 residues. The CDR3 loop reads CASTSGDLRAFF. CDR3 nucleotide sequence: TGTGCCAGCACCTCCGGGGACCTGAGGGCTTTCTTT.

This clonotype occurred a few times. The chain combines TRBV5-1 with TRBJ2-7; 9 bases fit TRBD2. The ends lost 4 bases at V and 3 bases at J; junction bases unmatched: 8. This CDR3 has 15 amino acids. CDR1 and CDR2 from the germline V gene are SGHRS and YFSETQ. The CDR3 region has the DNA TGCGCCAGCAGCCTCGGACTAGCGTACGACTACGAGCAGTACTTC. Translated: CASSLGLAYDYEQYF.

This clonotype was recorded a few times. The chain links TRBV4-3 to TRBJ1-6, with 7 nucleotides matching TRBD1. V shed 0 bases, J shed 7 bases, and the junction held 3 bases outside the gene matches. CDR1 LGHNA and CDR2 YSLEER come from the germline V gene. This CDR3 is 15 amino acids long. The CDR3 reads CASSQDIGGNSPLHF. Here the CDR3 DNA reads TGCGCCAGCAGCCAAGATATAGGGGGCAATTCACCCCTCCACTTT.

The V gene is TRBV20-1, the J gene TRBJ1-6; D is uncertain. This CDR3 is built from 13 residues. CDR1 and CDR2 (germline): DFQATT, SNEGSKA (reference sequence). Deletions cut 4 bases from V and 0 bases from J, with 4 bases between. CDR3 coding DNA: TGCAGTGCTATTTTCTCCTATAATTCACCCCTCCACTTT. Its protein is CSAIFSYNSPLHF.

The J gene is TRBJ2-3, the V gene TRBV9, with a weak D call TRBD2 (6 bases). Germline V gene sequence: CDR1 SGDLS, CDR2 YYNGEE. CDR3 size: 14 residues. Trimming removed 3 bases at V and 6 bases at J, with 14 bases between. CDR3 sequence: CASSANPGVDTQYF. CDR3 sequence (DNA): TGTGCCAGCAGCGCTAACCCGGGGGTGGATACGCAGTATTTT.

This clonotype occurred once. The chain joins TRBV12-3 or TRBV12-4 to TRBJ2-4, with TRBD1 matching 7 bases. The J call may be wrong; the DNA end is better matched by TRBJ2-7. The CDR3 totals 14 residues. Here the CDR3 reads CASSFGDSGHEQYF. In DNA form, the CDR3 reads TGTGCCAGCAGTTTCGGGGACAGTGGCCACGAGCAGTACTTC.

This clonotype was counted many times. The chain carries TRBV6-5 and TRBJ1-6; 9 positions match TRBD1. J gave up 9 bases and V 6 bases, and 9 bases lay outside the gene matches. The germline gives CDR1 MNHEY, CDR2 SVGAGI. CDR3 size: 15 residues. CDR3 sequence: CASSPGQGLSSPLHF. The DNA of the CDR3 is TGTGCCAGCAGCCCGGGACAGGGTTTGTCTTCACCCCTCCACTTT.

The CDR3 bases are TGCAGTGCTAGAGATCTTGGGCTAGCGGCAGAGACCCAGTACTTC. Translating gives CSARDLGLAAETQYF. The gene calls are TRBV20-1 and TRBJ2-5; TRBD2 matches 7 bases. The ends lost 0 bases at V and 4 bases at J; junction bases unmatched: 8. The CDR3 spans 15 residues. Germline values: CDR1 DFQATT, CDR2 SNEGSKA (reference sequence).

The CDR3: CASSYGEGYEQYF. The CDR3 DNA follows: TGTGCCAGCAGCTATGGAGAGGGGTACGAGCAGTACTTC. The chain recombines TRBV5-4 with TRBJ2-7; either TRBD1 or TRBD2 may supply D (5 bases each). Germline V gene lookup returns CDR1 SGHNT and CDR2 YYREEE (reference sequence). Trimming stripped 3 bases from V and 4 bases from J, with 11 bases between. This CDR3 is 13 amino acids long.

The V gene is TRBV7-3, the J gene TRBJ1-1; possibly TRBD1 for D (5 bases). Germline V gene lookup returns CDR1 SGHTA and CDR2 FQGTGA. The CDR3 length is 13 residues. V was pared by 4 bases and J by 8 bases, with 14 bases between. This chain's CDR3 is CASSSREGGEAFF. The CDR3, as DNA: TGTGCCAGCAGCTCCAGGGAAGGCGGAGAAGCTTTCTTT.

J is TRBJ1-1 and V is TRBV7-2; D gene ambiguous. This CDR3 is built from 18 residues. The germline gives CDR1 SGHTA, CDR2 FQGNSA. V shed 5 bases and J shed 0 bases, with 22 bases lying between them. The CDR3 protein is CASSPPRYTHNMNTEAFF. For the CDR3, the DNA is TGTGCCAGCAGCCCACCTCGATATACCCACAACATGAACACTGAAGCTTTCTTT.

The J gene is TRBJ2-3, the V gene TRBV9; 7 positions match TRBD2. The length of the CDR3 is 13 residues. V lost 3 bases and J lost 4; bases outside the gene matches: 2. Germline V gene lookup returns CDR1 SGDLS and CDR2 YYNGEE. The CDR3 sequence is CASSGTSPDTQYF. DNA for the CDR3: TGTGCCAGCAGCGGGACTAGTCCAGATACGCAGTATTTT.

The V call is TRBV6-2 or TRBV6-3, the J call TRBJ2-1; D gene uncertain. The CDR3 has 12 residues. Germline V gives CDR1 MNHEY, CDR2 SVGEGT. Trimming left V 4 bases short and J 2 bases short, with 3 bases between. The CDR3: CASSSPYNEQFF. The CDR3 DNA is TGTGCCAGCAGTTCCCCCTACAATGAGCAGTTCTTC.

The chain links TRBV29-1 to TRBJ2-4; TRBD1 matches 9 bases. The J call may be wrong; the DNA end is better matched by TRBJ2-5. This CDR3 spans 16 amino acids. The germline V gene encodes CDR1 SQVTM and CDR2 ANQGSEA. The CDR3 protein is CSVLLFATGGEETQYF. The CDR3 nucleotides read TGCAGCGTTCTACTTTTTGCCACAGGGGGCGAAGAGACCCAGTACTTC.

The chain combines TRBV20-1 with TRBJ1-4, with 7 bases fitting TRBD1. Looked up from germline, CDR1 is DFQATT and CDR2 is SNEGSKA (reference sequence). V lost 5 bases to trimming and J lost 1 base; unmatched junction nucleotides: 4. This CDR3 is built from 14 residues. CDR3 amino acids: CSAQNRGTNEKLFF. The CDR3 DNA reads TGCAGTGCTCAGAACAGGGGAACTAATGAAAAACTGTTTTTT.